Listed here are 8 T cell receptor beta chains from one sample, sequenced in a study of cytomegalovirus exposure and HLA in healthy donors. Use of 60 Vbeta and 13 Jbeta primers characterized the PCR. The protocol was immunoSEQ multiplex PCR, while the TCRdb copy is restricted to in-frame clones and leaves out a portion. The sample has around 45,000 clones, and its top ten clones hold around 17%. The sequencing sample was made of PBMCs. The origin of the receptors is a male donor in good health and CMV-seronegative.

The chain has TRBV19 and TRBJ2-7; 10 positions match TRBD1. Germline loops: CDR1 LNHDA, CDR2 SQIVND (reference sequence). Unmatched junction bases numbered 5, after V lost 5 bases and J lost 4 bases. The CDR3 has 14 residues. CDR3 region: CASSSGTGVYEQYF. In DNA, the CDR3 is TGTGCCAGTAGTTCGGGGACAGGGGTTTACGAGCAGTACTTC.

The V call is TRBV2, the J call TRBJ1-1; tentatively, D is TRBD1 (6 bases). The CDR3 contains 12 residues. Germline V gene lookup returns CDR1 SNHLY and CDR2 FYNNEI. Trimming removed 8 bases from V and 0 bases from J, with 7 bases in between. The CDR3 DNA reads as TGTGCCAGCGACAGGCTGAACACTGAAGCTTTCTTT. Translated: CASDRLNTEAFF.

The chain joins TRBV5-1 to TRBJ2-7; no reliable D call. The CDR3 extends over 13 amino acids. Germline values: CDR1 SGHRS, CDR2 YFSETQ. V was shortened by 2 bases and J by 1 base, with 7 bases between the two germline ends. The DNA for the CDR3 is TGCGCCAGCAGCTTTCCCGGGTCCTACGAGCAGTACTTC. It specifies CASSFPGSYEQYF.

This chain connects TRBV10-3 to TRBJ1-1; D gene unclear. Trimming removed 2 bases at V and 7 bases at J, with 8 bases between. This CDR3 comprises 12 residues. In germline, CDR1 is ENHRY, CDR2 SYGVKD. For the CDR3, the DNA is TGTGCCATCAGTGAGGTGAGCGGTGAAGCTTTCTTT. Translating it yields CAISEVSGEAFF.

This chain uses TRBV4-1 with TRBJ1-3, with TRBD1 identical over 11 bases. The germline V gene encodes CDR1 MGHRA and CDR2 YSYEKL. This CDR3 has 17 residues. The trim removed 2 bases at V and 2 bases at J, leaving 5 bases unmatched. CDR3 bases: TGCGCCAGCAGCCAAAGAGGGACAGGGGGTACTGGAAACACCATATATTTT. Protein: CASSQRGTGGTGNTIYF.

V usage is TRBV30 and J usage is TRBJ1-2, with D maybe TRBD1 (6 bases). This CDR3 is 15 amino acids long. Between the trimmed V and J ends, which lost 7 bases and 2 bases, there was a span of 20 bases. Germline lookup yields CDR1 GTSNPN and CDR2 SVGIG (reference sequence). The CDR3, as DNA: TGTGCCTTGAATCCTGGGACATCCTACAACTATGGCTACACCTTC. Encoded protein: CALNPGTSYNYGYTF.

V gene TRBV19 combines with J gene TRBJ2-7, with 8 bases aligning to TRBD2. V trimming: 4 bases; J trimming: 3 bases; junction bases outside the gene matches: 14. CDR1 and CDR2 (germline): LNHDA, SQIVND (reference sequence). This CDR3 is built from 17 residues. CDR3 nucleotides: TGTGCCAGTAGTACTGACCTCGGACTAGCCGGTTACTACGAGCAGTACTTC. This translates into CASSTDLGLAGYYEQYF.

The chain uses TRBV5-1 and TRBJ2-7, with TRBD2 matching 8 bases. This CDR3 spans 13 amino acids. Germline CDR1 is SGHRS and CDR2 is YFSETQ. Losses at the gene ends were 2 bases for V and 5 bases for J; bases not matched to a gene: 3. CDR3 region: CASSLYSGDEQYF. In DNA form, the CDR3 reads TGCGCCAGCAGCTTATATAGCGGGGACGAGCAGTACTTC.